This TCR beta chain was found in a study of OX40 agonist ivuxolimab in advanced cancers. Turning to the study itself: Dose-escalation subjects each had hepatocellular carcinoma, melanoma, renal cell or head and neck cancer. The study reported partial responses in three patients: one hepatocellular carcinoma, two cutaneous melanoma.

With regard to this clone: Its antigen is as yet unknown.

The sampling schedule covered blood at baseline, cycle 4 day 1, and cycle 7 day 1. Broader study findings: Among the lowest peripheral clonal expansion occurred in 0.1-3.0 mg/kg partial responders.

The protocol was immunoSEQ multiplex PCR, while the TCRdb copy is restricted to in-frame clones and leaves out a portion. This sample has 55,000 to 65,000 clones, with approximately 90% found just once. The CDR3 has 13 residues. Germline CDR1 is MNHNY and CDR2 is SVGAGI (reference sequence). Trimming took off 2 bases at V and 5 bases at J, with 9 bases between the two ends. This chain joins TRBV6-6 and TRBJ1-1; D uncertain. This material consisted of CD4+ or CD8+ T cells sorted from blood, taken in a trial of the OX40 agonist ivuxolimab. The origin of this receptor is an adult with an advanced solid tumor such as melanoma, head and neck, liver or kidney cancer. CDR3 region: CASSYRLGTEAFF. CDR3 nucleotide sequence: TGTGCCAGCAGTTACCGATTGGGGACTGAAGCTTTCTTT.